The clone carrying this T cell receptor beta chain was seen repeatedly, ten times or more. The V end was cut by 3 bases, the J end by 1 base, with 9 bases between. The CDR3 sequence is 14 residues long. The source of the sample is a study of identical twins. Each CDR3 protein is one row after TCRdb ran MiXCR on the 5' RACE reads. The table lists 1.5 million to 2 million distinct CDR3 sequences, less than 40% of them singletons. This chain links TRBV12-3 or TRBV12-4 with TRBJ1-2, with no clear D. Sequencing was carried out using cord blood. The sequence came from a newborn girl in good health. The CDR3 loop reads CASSFGGFNYGYTF. DNA of the CDR3: TGTGCCAGCAGTTTTGGCGGATTTAACTATGGCTACACCTTC.